This T cell receptor (beta chain) originates from a study of blood T cell repertoires in COVID-19. Whole-study context: Whether acute or convalescent, the COVID-19 samples came from the United States, Italy and Spain. From T cells, B-cell-depleted T cells, or PBMCs came the material, which was cDNA or gDNA.

The CDR3 length is 14 residues. Original processing methods: Reference gene primer amplification in the assay estimated nucleated cell counts. TCRdb keeps only in-frame clones here, not all; method: immunoSEQ multiplex PCR. V, J and clone size reflect that table, while D and trimming were determined from the DNA. The data contain 70,000 to 80,000 clones, about 85% of them singletons. The chain couples TRBV12-1 to TRBJ1-1; the table's D call TRBD1 went unverified against the DNA. TRBV12-1 is assigned pseudogene status. The TCR sequence derives from a woman older than 75 with active or convalescent COVID-19. Sequencing was performed on peripheral blood. CDR3 DNA sequence: TGTGCCAGCAGCTTTGACAAGGGGCGAACTGAAGCTTTCTTT. Translating gives CASSFDKGRTEAFF.